This is a list of T cell receptor beta chains from one sample in a study of T cell responses to AZD1222 COVID-19 vaccine. Assay: immunoSEQ multiplex PCR; the TCRdb copy retains only in-frame clones and omits some. The sample holds some 120,000 clones, over 75% seen once. Sequenced material: peripheral blood, taken on day 0 of AZD1222 vaccination. All receptors derive from an adult in good health. The CDR3 runs from the conserved cysteine through the conserved F or W. Fields, in order: J gene, clone size, V gene, CDR3 protein. Size tells how often a clone was seen (once, few, many) or the class of an expanded clone, and some rows leave it out.

TRBJ2-7,once,TRBV6-5,CASSYADRVEQYF
TRBJ1-3,once,TRBV4-3,CASSQNVGGAIGNTIYF
TRBJ1-6,NA,TRBV7-9,CASSLAVNSPLHF
TRBJ2-7,NA,TRBV10-2,CASTGQGAGYEQYF
TRBJ2-1,NA,TRBV27,CASSLYNEQFF
TRBJ1-2,NA,TRBV6-6,CASSNGPSLGYTF
TRBJ1-3,once,TRBV9,CASSEDNSGNTIYF
TRBJ2-1,NA,TRBV27,CASSLQWASNNYNEQFF
TRBJ2-3,NA,TRBV10-1,CASSAAIGRKGDTQYF
TRBJ1-1,NA,TRBV12-3/TRBV12-4,CASSFPPGTEAFF
TRBJ2-7,NA,TRBV5-1,CASSPGGSLYEQYF
TRBJ2-2,NA,TRBV7-8,CASSLGGGLTGELFF
TRBJ2-5,NA,TRBV2,CASSVSRGEQETQYF
TRBJ2-5,once,TRBV2,CASSVQGRETQYF
TRBJ2-1,NA,TRBV29-1,CSVRDRVFHEQFF
TRBJ1-1,NA,TRBV24-1,CATSDSGVETEAFF
TRBJ2-1,once,TRBV11-3,CASSAGGSSYNEQFF
TRBJ1-1,NA,TRBV6-5,CASSYGVGLNTEAFF
TRBJ2-3,NA,TRBV11-3,CASSLYSGGSTDTQYF
TRBJ2-2,NA,TRBV19,CASSISTGQGPGELFF
TRBJ1-5,NA,TRBV2,CASADQGSQPQHF
TRBJ1-2,NA,TRBV18,CASSPPQQGSGYGYTF
TRBJ1-5,NA,TRBV19,CASSQGASGNQPQHF
TRBJ2-7,NA,TRBV27,CASSFETGNEQYF
TRBJ2-7,once,TRBV6-6,CASSNAGGQGANEQYF
TRBJ2-7,NA,TRBV11-2,CASSPGGGVLYEQYF
TRBJ2-7,medium-sized,TRBV4-3,CASSQDYENEQYF
TRBJ1-6,NA,TRBV3-1/TRBV3-2,CASSPLRGQSYNSPLHF
TRBJ1-4,NA,TRBV6-5,CASSYSTNRIGEKLFF
TRBJ2-7,NA,TRBV27,CASSLSGLAGASSYEQYF
TRBJ1-6,NA,TRBV28,CASSLAGQGASPLHF
TRBJ1-5,NA,TRBV4-2,CASSPRTRTGVGQPQHF
TRBJ1-5,NA,TRBV6-5,CASRPSGETYQPQHF
TRBJ2-1,NA,TRBV5-1,CASSYAGGNEQFF
TRBJ1-2,NA,TRBV29-1,CSVGGLDGYTF
TRBJ1-2,NA,TRBV12-3/TRBV12-4,CATGQGAGYGYTF
TRBJ2-7,once,TRBV20-1,CSAPQAQEQYF
TRBJ1-4,NA,TRBV28,CASGSGQGSEKLFF
TRBJ2-3,NA,TRBV5-5,CASSLAKSATSDTQYF
TRBJ1-1,NA,TRBV19,CASSPRTGGSSEAFF
TRBJ1-2,once,TRBV18,CASSPGAGKNYGYTF
TRBJ2-7,NA,TRBV28,CASRPGLRGDEQYF
TRBJ2-2,NA,TRBV4-1,CASSSHPVGAYANTGELFF
TRBJ1-5,NA,TRBV19,CASSPGGQGQPQHF
TRBJ2-5,NA,TRBV7-7,CASSPVAGGIGETQYF
TRBJ1-2,NA,TRBV27,CASSLLGQGAYGYTF
TRBJ2-2,NA,TRBV11-3,CASSGRDRNTGELFF
TRBJ1-2,NA,TRBV12-5,CASGLGYEGYGYTF
TRBJ1-1,NA,TRBV5-8,CASSYPGNPEAFF
TRBJ1-5,NA,TRBV2,CASRFGQLRGQPQHF
TRBJ1-1,NA,TRBV28,CASNRQAAPNTEAFF
TRBJ2-4,once,TRBV28,CASSLGGGAGNIQYF
TRBJ1-2,NA,TRBV6-5,CASRTGTPPYGYTF
TRBJ2-7,once,TRBV20-1,CSAREGYEQYF